This T cell receptor (beta chain) derives from a study of T cells in Graves' hyperthyroidism and ophthalmopathy (dated by TCRdb to about 2019). For context, the study as a whole: Peripheral blood samples were taken at initial diagnosis, before any treatment was given. A discovery cohort of fewer than 110 patients, approximately 45 with Graves' ophthalmopathy and roughly 59 with stable Graves' hyperthyroidism, was used to find distinguishing TCR V-J signatures. Prospective prediction of ophthalmopathy was tested in an independent validation cohort consisting of some 18 hyperthyroidism patients and around 17 patients who later progressed to ophthalmopathy. The 90 to 100 discovery patients were randomly divided into training and test sets at a 7:3 ratio. In addition, the study compared T-cell repertoires in thyroid tissue and in blood from five or six Graves' hyperthyroidism patients. Following sampling, methimazole starting at 30 mg daily was given to hyperthyroidism patients, and high-dose intravenous methylprednisolone was given to ophthalmopathy patients. The paper reports TCR Vbeta CDR3 sequencing of over 130 peripheral blood samples: under 45 ophthalmopathy, under 80 hyperthyroidism and approximately 17 progressor patients.

The TCR beta CDR3 regions were amplified from RNA transcripts. The first round of RT-PCR for the TCR CDR3 was performed with the HTBI primer set and the Qiagen OneStep RT-PCR kit. Libraries were constructed in a second round of multiplex PCR, after which size selection and purification were carried out. Libraries were sequenced paired-end with 100 bp reads on an Illumina HiSeq2000. On the authors' methods: SOAPnuke was used to process the raw data, removing reads that contained adapters or uncalled bases, had a mean Phred below 15, or lacked an exact match to the constant primer or identifier. High-quality paired reads were merged using COPE v1.2.5, and each unique nucleotide sequence was defined as a clonotype. Clonotypes were aligned to IMGT TRBV, TRBD and TRBJ reference segments using MiTCR v1.1. Analysis was restricted to V-J combinations with a frequency above 0.0001, which covered about 99% of repertoires. The TCS score was defined as F50 (clonal expansion) divided by E x V (chaos), with BLOSUM62-based TCRdist calculated between CDR3 peptides within each V-J. Welch's t-statistics and random forest reduced approximately 520 V-J features to about 12, which were used in a naive Bayes classifier (R e1071). TCRdb handled the public reads itself, with Q25 trimming in fastp and clone calling in MiXCR, and kept productive beta chains. Rows with a matching CDR3 protein are joined into one entry that keeps the most common DNA and genes. The V and J calls were determined by TCRdb, not by the authors. The sample includes fewer than 550,000 distinct CDR3 sequences, with 15% to 17% observed a single time. The top ten constitute 12% to 15% of the sample.

The CDR3 covers 15 residues, taking in both the cysteine and the phenylalanine. Only the CDR3 part of the read is kept: 45 bases, read in frame from the first base. V sheds 2 bases and J sheds 1 base, leaving 12 bases between their ends. From the germline V gene (reference sequence), CDR1 is DFQATT and CDR2 is SNEGSKA. The paper's findings and limits, for the study overall: No statistical method was used to set the sample size in advance, and investigators knew the group allocation. Ophthalmopathy was separated from stable hyperthyroidism by a 13 V-J signature model, with approximately 85% sensitivity and approximately 84% specificity obtained in cross-validation and 80%/75% obtained in testing. Most expanded thyroid clonotypes (frequency above 0.001) were also found in blood, which suggests that blood repertoires may mirror thyroid immune responses. In validation, progression to ophthalmopathy was predicted by the model with around 70% sensitivity and roughly 76% specificity, a median of approximately 6.5 months before onset.

Stable Graves' hyperthyroidism was defined as no progression to ophthalmopathy during 18 months of follow-up. The hyperthyroidism patients were between 18 and 65 years old and newly diagnosed, with a disease duration of less than 2 months. Exclusion was applied to patients with uncontrolled infections, other autoimmune diseases, pregnancy or lactation. Diagnoses were established on the basis of clinical symptoms, serum thyroxine and TRAb, thyroid ultrasound, and orbital computed tomography. PBMCs were separated from roughly 9.6 ml of fresh peripheral blood using Ficoll-Paque density gradient centrifugation. Total RNA was extracted using Trizol reagent, and RNA quality was assessed on an Agilent 2100 Bioanalyzer. This clonotype was picked up many times. This clone's antigen is unknown. No base qualities exist here, and no much larger clone lies one base off it.

The TCR sequence derives from a woman younger than 30 with Graves' hyperthyroidism. The chain is made from TRBV20-1 and TRBJ1-5; 6 matching bases give a weak D call of TRBD1. Material for sequencing was blood. CDR3 reads: CSARSTGLSNQPQHF. The bases read TGCAGTGCTAGATCGACAGGTTTGAGCAATCAGCCCCAGCATTTT.